These 5 T cell receptor beta chains share one sample of origin, sequenced in a study of shared clonotypes between healthy human individuals (TCRdb year 2020). The library relied on the immunoSEQ multiplex PCR assay. Imported from immuneACCESS, the table was reduced by TCRdb to in-frame sequences with V and J called. These copies leave out some clones; in studies compared against another copy, an unresolved V gene accounts for under half, and the cause of the remainder is not known. The sample yields under 650,000 clones; about 96% were counted once. The leading ten clones occupy approximately 0.06% of the sample. The sample taken for sequencing was naive CD4+ T cells sorted from blood. The cell subset or site tag for this specimen amounts to: CD45RA+ positively selected. Receptor source: a woman aged 25 to 39 in good health.

The gene calls are TRBV7-2 and TRBJ2-1; tentative D call: TRBD2 (5 bases). Trimming left V 7 bases short and J 4 bases short, with 8 bases between. The CDR3 covers 12 residues. Germline lookup yields CDR1 SGHTA and CDR2 FQGNSA. Here the CDR3 reads CASTEGYNEQFF. Here the CDR3 DNA reads TGTGCCAGCACCGAGGGTTACAATGAGCAGTTCTTC.

The V and J genes are TRBV5-1 and TRBJ2-5; D uncertain. This CDR3 spans 12 amino acids. CDR1 is SGHRS, CDR2 YFSETQ, per germline. V lost 4 bases to trimming and J lost 9 bases, with 13 bases between them. DNA for the CDR3: TGCGCCAGCAGCGTTGACCTAAAGGCCCAGTACTTC. Translation: CASSVDLKAQYF.

The chain is built from TRBV9 and TRBJ2-7; D is possibly TRBD1 (6 bases). Trimming removed 2 bases at V and 7 bases at J, with 13 bases between. This CDR3 has 13 residues. Germline-derived CDR1 and CDR2 are SGDLS and YYNGEE. The CDR3 DNA reads as TGTGCCAGCAGCGTTGATCAGGGGAATGAGCAGTACTTC. Translation: CASSVDQGNEQYF.

The V and J genes are TRBV4-2 and TRBJ2-2; 9 nucleotides match TRBD1. Germline-derived CDR1 and CDR2 are LGHNA and YNFKEQ. The CDR3 sequence is 19 residues long. V dropped 1 base and J dropped 0; count of bases not matched to a gene: 9. CDR3 sequence: CASSQVWAGTGSNTGELFF. The CDR3 DNA reads as TGTGCCAGCAGCCAAGTTTGGGCCGGGACAGGGTCGAACACCGGGGAGCTGTTTTTT.

The chain carries TRBV19 and TRBJ1-2; D remains ambiguous. There are 13 residues in the CDR3. Looked up from germline, CDR1 is LNHDA and CDR2 is SQIVND (reference sequence). V was pared by 3 bases and J by 7 bases, with 12 bases between. The CDR3 DNA is TGTGCCAGTAGTATCGGCGGGGTTGGTGGCTACACCTTC. It encodes CASSIGGVGGYTF.